A single sample gave rise to the 15 T cell receptor beta chains below, sequenced in a study of blood T cell repertoires in COVID-19. Profiled with immunoSEQ multiplex PCR; TCRdb holds only in-frame clones, not every one. The sample lists around 200,000 clones, approximately 83% occurring once. Sequenced sample: peripheral blood. The receptors derive from a human donor with acute or convalescent COVID-19. The donor label of this sample is uncertain.

The V and J genes are TRBV6-6 and TRBJ2-7; the D gene is possibly TRBD1 (5 bases). The CDR3 contains 15 residues. Germline V lookup: CDR1 MNHNY, CDR2 SVGAGI (reference sequence). With 0 bases removed from V and 3 bases from J, the gap between germline ends came to 12 bases. The CDR3 loop reads CASSYSSIDSYEQYF. The CDR3, as DNA: TGTGCCAGCAGTTACTCGAGTATAGACAGCTACGAGCAGTACTTC.

This chain connects TRBV7-9 to TRBJ2-3; the match to TRBD2 covers 7 bases. Trimming took 5 bases from V and 2 from J; bases not matched to a gene: 10. The CDR3 runs 16 residues. Looked up from germline, CDR1 is SEHNR and CDR2 is FQNEAQ (reference sequence). The CDR3 DNA is TGTGCCAGCAGCCCCGGGACTACCTTTGACACAGATACGCAGTATTTT. The encoded protein is CASSPGTTFDTDTQYF.

The J gene is TRBJ2-3, the V gene TRBV5-1, with D possibly matching TRBD2 (6 bases). CDR1 and CDR2 from the germline V gene are SGHRS and YFSETQ. The CDR3 contains 19 residues. Trimming removed 4 bases at V and 3 bases at J, with 27 bases between. The CDR3 loop is CASSPARGGGLGGTDTQYF. The CDR3 nucleotides are TGCGCCAGCAGCCCCGCGAGGGGTGGTGGACTGGGGGGAACAGATACGCAGTATTTT.

The V call is TRBV5-4, the J call TRBJ2-7, with D maybe TRBD2 (7 bases). The CDR3 covers 15 residues. Trimming cost V 2 bases and J 0 bases, with 12 bases left between them. The V gene's germline CDR1 is SGHNT and CDR2 YYREEE (reference sequence). The CDR3 reads CASSFPGGPSYEQYF. CDR3 coding DNA: TGTGCCAGCAGCTTTCCGGGGGGCCCCTCCTACGAGCAGTACTTC.

The J gene is TRBJ1-3, the V gene TRBV29-1, with D possibly being TRBD1 (5 bases). The length of the CDR3 is 13 residues. V dropped 4 bases and J dropped 2 bases, with 9 bases sitting between them. Germline CDR1 reads SQVTM; CDR2 reads ANQGSEA. CDR3 residues: CSVGGGTGNTIYF. The CDR3 nucleotides are TGCAGCGTTGGGGGGGGAACTGGAAACACCATATATTTT.

The chain couples TRBV5-1 to TRBJ1-3; the match to TRBD1 covers 7 bases. The germline CDR1 and CDR2 sequences are SGHRS and YFSETQ. The ends lost 3 bases at V and 2 bases at J; junction bases unmatched: 2. The CDR3 sequence is 14 residues long. CDR3 protein: CASSSGGTGNTIYF. CDR3 bases: TGCGCCAGCAGCTCAGGGGGGACTGGAAACACCATATATTTT.

This clone has just a few counts. This chain connects TRBV2 to TRBJ1-1; 8 positions match TRBD1. V lost 7 bases to trimming and J lost 6 bases; unmatched junction nucleotides: 10. The CDR3 has 14 residues. CDR1 SNHLY and CDR2 FYNNEI come from the germline V gene. Written as DNA, the CDR3 is TGTGCCAGCAACCTACGGACAGGGTGGCCTGAAGCTTTCTTT. This translates into CASNLRTGWPEAFF. The full variable domain, in which reference TRBV2 and TRBJ1-1 provide the parts outside the CDR3, is EPEVTQTPSHQVTQMGQEVILRCVPISNHLYFYWYRQILGQKVEFLVSFYNNEISEKSEIFDDQFSVERPDGSNFTLKIRSTKLEDSAMYFCASNLRTGWPEAFFGQGTRLTVV.

The rearrangement uses TRBV6-5 and TRBJ2-7; D is unresolved. Looked up from germline, CDR1 is MNHEY and CDR2 is SVGAGI. The ends were cut back, 7 bases at V and 0 bases at J, with 16 bases in the middle. CDR3 length: 15 residues. Here the CDR3 reads CASTKLSVSSYEQYF. The CDR3 DNA reads TGTGCCAGCACGAAGTTATCAGTCAGCTCCTACGAGCAGTACTTC.

This clone was seen only once. V is TRBV7-2 and J is TRBJ2-7; 9 bases map to TRBD1. Germline V gene sequence: CDR1 SGHTA, CDR2 FQGNSA. The V gene end was trimmed by 7 bases and the J gene end by 2 bases; junction bases not matched to a gene: 3. The CDR3 loop spans 13 amino acids. The CDR3 sequence: CASTGQGPYEQYF. The CDR3 DNA reads as TGTGCCAGCACCGGACAGGGGCCCTACGAGCAGTACTTC.

This clone showed up just a few times. The rearrangement uses TRBV5-4 and TRBJ2-2; TRBD2 agrees at 7 bases. The V gene's germline CDR1 is SGHNT and CDR2 YYREEE (reference sequence). This CDR3 is 15 amino acids long. After removal of 5 bases from V and 3 bases from J, the junction contained 7 bases not matched to a gene. CDR3 amino acids: CASRTGLADTGELFF. For the CDR3, the DNA is TGTGCCAGCAGGACGGGGCTAGCGGACACCGGGGAGCTGTTTTTT.

The chain carries TRBV19 and TRBJ1-1; unclear D gene. Trimming pared 3 bases from V and 1 base from J, leaving 9 bases between. Per germline, CDR1 LNHDA and CDR2 SQIVND (reference sequence). This CDR3 region has 14 residues. Here the CDR3 DNA reads TGTGCCAGTAGTATCGCACAGACGAACACTGAAGCTTTCTTT. Protein sequence: CASSIAQTNTEAFF.

CDR3 protein: CASSGLAAYNEQFF. The CDR3 DNA reads TGTGCCAGCAGCGGACTAGCCGCCTACAATGAGCAGTTCTTC. The chain combines TRBV7-2 with TRBJ2-1; 8 bases align to TRBD2. The CDR3 loop spans 14 amino acids. V shed 5 bases, J shed 2 bases, and the junction held 2 bases outside the gene matches. The V gene's germline CDR1 is SGHTA and CDR2 FQGNSA.

V gene TRBV9 combines with J gene TRBJ1-1; D may be TRBD1 (6 bases). This CDR3 is built from 13 residues. V was shortened by 0 bases and J by 6 bases, with 9 bases between the two germline ends. In germline, CDR1 is SGDLS, CDR2 YYNGEE. The CDR3 bases are TGTGCCAGCAGCGTAGTTGAGGGGGCTGAAGCTTTCTTT. Encoded protein: CASSVVEGAEAFF.

The table lists this clone with a count of one. The chain combines TRBV3-1 (or the pseudogene TRBV3-2) with TRBJ2-7; 9 bases fit TRBD1. This CDR3 has 16 amino acids. V lost 3 bases and J lost 2; bases outside the gene matches: 8. CDR1 and CDR2 from the germline V gene are LGHDT and YNNKEL (reference sequence). The CDR3 DNA sequence: TGTGCCAGCAGCCAGCAAACAGGGGGCTCAACCTACGAGCAGTACTTC. Protein sequence: CASSQQTGGSTYEQYF.

The V and J genes are TRBV5-1 and TRBJ2-7; TRBD2 agrees at 9 bases. The CDR3 sequence is 17 residues long. The germline V gene encodes CDR1 SGHRS and CDR2 YFSETQ. The V segment lost 0 bases and the J segment 2 bases; nucleotides outside the gene matches: 9. CDR3 sequence (DNA): TGCGCCAGCAGCTTGGAGGCACGAAGCGGGGGGACCTACGAGCAGTACTTC. The encoded protein is CASSLEARSGGTYEQYF. The variable domain in full, completed from reference TRBV5-1 and TRBJ2-7, reads KAGVTQTPRYLIKTRGQQVTLSCSPISGHRSVSWYQQTPGQGLQFLFEYFSETQRNKGNFPGRFSGRQFSNSRSEMNVSTLELGDSALYLCASSLEARSGGTYEQYFGPGTRLTVT.